The clone carrying this TCR beta chain came up once. Trimming took 5 bases from V and 4 from J; bases not matched to a gene: 6. Germline lookup yields CDR1 MNHEY and CDR2 SMNVEV (reference sequence). The CDR3 has 16 residues. The data were obtained in a study of neoadjuvant anti-PD-1 for oral cavity cancer. Some clones are missing from TCRdb's copy, which holds only in-frame ones; the method was immunoSEQ multiplex PCR. The table lists some 15,000 clones, around two thirds of them singletons. Blood cells were analyzed directly, without culture or expansion. The sample was PBMCs, taken before nivolumab (anti-PD-1) treatment. The clonotype originates from a person between 40 and 85 years old with oral cavity squamous cell carcinoma. V is TRBV27 and J is TRBJ2-2; 11 bases line up with TRBD2. The CDR3 DNA follows: TGTGCCAGCAGTCCTCGACTAGCGGGATCCACCGGGGAGCTGTTTTTT. Translating gives CASSPRLAGSTGELFF.